The 7 T cell receptor beta chains in this list originate from one sample, sequenced in a study of blood T cells in healthy people across ages. A sample-barcoded 5' primer and a J-beta primer mix were used in a second PCR of roughly 6 to 11 cycles. TCRdb ran MiXCR on the 5' RACE reads and lists one entry per CDR3 protein. The sample consists of around 800,000 distinct CDR3 sequences, 20% to 30% of them appearing once. This sample was shared with a second study, whose subject was T cells of mothers and their children.

Sequenced sample: blood. The source is a boy between 10 and 17 years old in good health.

The rearrangement links TRBV5-6 to TRBJ2-5, with TRBD2 matching 8 bases. The end of the DNA is better explained by TRBJ2-1, so the J call may be wrong. The germline CDR1 and CDR2 sequences are SGHDT and YYEEEE. This CDR3 has 14 amino acids. The CDR3 sequence is CASSLRGGRNEQFF. DNA for the CDR3: TGTGCCAGCAGCTTGCGGGGGGGTAGGAATGAGCAGTTCTTC.

V is TRBV28 and J is TRBJ2-7; D tentatively fits TRBD1 or TRBD2 (5 bases each). This CDR3 comprises 13 residues. The V gene lost 3 bases and the J gene lost 7 bases, with 13 bases spanning the gap. The germline gives CDR1 MDHEN, CDR2 SYDVKM. The CDR3 sequence: CASSFQGPGEQYF. CDR3 DNA: TGTGCCAGCAGTTTTCAGGGCCCGGGGGAGCAGTACTTC.

The chain employs TRBV6-1 and TRBJ2-1; 12 bases match TRBD2. The CDR3 is 16 residues long. Germline loops: CDR1 MNHNS, CDR2 SASEGT. V gave up 0 bases and J gave up 7 bases; unmatched junction bases: 4. This CDR3 is CASSEALAGGINEQFF. CDR3 DNA: TGTGCCAGCAGTGAAGCGCTAGCGGGGGGGATTAATGAGCAGTTCTTC.

V gene TRBV30 combines with J gene TRBJ1-1, with unresolved D. V was trimmed by 1 base and J by 7 bases, leaving 7 bases between them. The germline gives CDR1 GTSNPN, CDR2 SVGIG (reference sequence). The CDR3 runs 11 residues. The CDR3 loop reads CAWSATVEAFF. The CDR3 nucleotides read TGTGCCTGGAGTGCTACAGTTGAAGCTTTCTTT.

The chain couples TRBV9 to TRBJ2-1, with a weak D call TRBD2 (5 bases). Germline-derived CDR1 and CDR2 are SGDLS and YYNGEE. CDR3 size: 14 residues. V was cut by 0 bases and J by 3 bases, with 7 bases left in between. In nucleotides, the CDR3 is TGTGCCAGCAGCGTAGAGAGCGGCTACAATGAGCAGTTCTTC. This gives the protein CASSVESGYNEQFF.

Concerning this clonotype: Because the CDR3 is missing its conserved closing phenylalanine or tryptophan, this is likely a read error. The rearrangement links TRBV12-3 or TRBV12-4 to TRBJ2-7; TRBD1 aligns across 7 bases. With V trimmed by 3 bases and J by 1 base, 6 bases remained unmatched. The CDR3 consists of 15 residues. CDR3: CASSFAGTESYEQYL. CDR3 nucleotide sequence: TGTGCCAGCAGTTTCGCCGGGACAGAATCCTACGAGCAGTACCTC.

The genes are TRBV28 and TRBJ2-3, with D unclear. This CDR3 has 12 residues. Per germline, CDR1 MDHEN and CDR2 SYDVKM. With 8 bases removed from V and 6 bases from J, the gap between germline ends came to 12 bases. CDR3 sequence (DNA): TGTGCCAGCGGGTTCCAGAGGGATACGCAGTATTTT. Its translation: CASGFQRDTQYF.